These T cell receptor beta chains were read from a single sample in a study of blood T cell repertoires in COVID-19. Assay used: immunoSEQ multiplex PCR; TCRdb lists only in-frame clones, some missing. This sample has over 85,000 clones, with more than 60% found just once. Material for sequencing was peripheral blood. Receptor source: a man between 65 and 79 years old with acute or convalescent COVID-19. Each CDR3 is given with its conserved first and last residue. A D gene is named only where the DNA matches it firmly. Where a row states a size, it is once, few, many or the class of an expanded clone; other rows omit it.

D: NA; size: NA; J: TRBJ2-4; length: 14; V: TRBV19; CDR3: CASSISQGKNIQYF; DNA: TGTGCCAGTAGTATATCACAGGGTAAAAACATTCAGTACTTC
D: TRBD1; size: NA; J: TRBJ1-5; length: 15; V: TRBV19; CDR3: CASSTRQGPHQPQHF; DNA: TGTGCCAGTAGTACCCGACAGGGCCCCCATCAGCCCCAGCATTTT
D: NA; size: NA; J: TRBJ2-7; length: 16; V: TRBV7-2; CDR3: CASSLQGLQSSYEQYF; DNA: TGTGCCAGCAGCTTACAGGGACTTCAGAGCTCCTACGAGCAGTACTTC
D: NA; size: NA; J: TRBJ2-1; length: 13; V: TRBV6-1; CDR3: CASSENSYNEQFF; DNA: TGTGCCAGCAGTGAAAACAGCTACAATGAGCAGTTCTTC
D: NA; size: few; J: TRBJ1-2; length: 13; V: TRBV19; CDR3: CASSVQGGYGYTF; DNA: TGTGCCAGTAGCGTACAGGGTGGGTATGGCTACACCTTC
D: NA; size: NA; J: TRBJ1-1; length: 14; V: TRBV16; CDR3: CASTKEGIGTGAFF; DNA: TGTGCCAGCACCAAGGAGGGGATAGGCACCGGAGCTTTCTTT
D: NA; size: NA; J: TRBJ2-2; length: 17; V: TRBV4-2; CDR3: CASSQQPGLSPTGELFF; DNA: TGTGCCAGCAGCCAACAACCGGGACTCTCCCCCACCGGGGAGCTGTTTTTT
D: NA; size: NA; J: TRBJ1-5; length: 15; V: TRBV28; CDR3: CASSLVGGGSQPQHF; DNA: TGTGCCAGCAGTTTGGTAGGGGGTGGAAGTCAGCCCCAGCATTTT
D: NA; size: NA; J: TRBJ2-1; length: 14; V: TRBV9; CDR3: CASSVLVGDNEQFF; DNA: TGTGCCAGCAGCGTCCTAGTGGGTGACAATGAGCAGTTCTTC
D: TRBD1; size: NA; J: TRBJ2-2; length: 15; V: TRBV30; CDR3: CAWSVLDRVAGELFF; DNA: TGTGCCTGGAGTGTACTCGACAGGGTTGCCGGGGAGCTGTTTTTT
D: TRBD1; size: once; J: TRBJ1-1; length: 14; V: TRBV7-2; CDR3: CASSLTGVVPEAFF; DNA: TGTGCCAGCAGCTTAACAGGGGTAGTACCTGAAGCTTTCTTT
D: TRBD1; size: NA; J: TRBJ2-3; length: 14; V: TRBV19; CDR3: CATRTGASTDTQYF; DNA: TGTGCCACCCGGACAGGGGCTAGCACAGATACGCAGTATTTT
D: TRBD2; size: few; J: TRBJ2-3; length: 16; V: TRBV5-1; CDR3: CASSLVPSGNTDTQYF; DNA: TGCGCCAGCAGCTTGGTGCCTAGCGGAAACACAGATACGCAGTATTTT
D: NA; size: NA; J: TRBJ2-6; length: 15; V: TRBV7-9; CDR3: CASSPGESGANVLTF; DNA: TGTGCCAGCAGCCCCGGGGAATCTGGGGCCAACGTCCTGACTTTC
D: TRBD2; size: once; J: TRBJ2-2; length: 15; V: TRBV19; CDR3: CASSGGRRATGELFF; DNA: TGTGCCAGTAGCGGCGGGAGGAGGGCCACCGGGGAGCTGTTTTTT
D: TRBD2; size: few; J: TRBJ2-7; length: 14; V: TRBV19; CDR3: CASSTTAGPYEQYF; DNA: TGTGCCAGTAGTACGACAGCGGGACCCTACGAGCAGTACTTC